The 21 T cell receptor beta chains presented below share a single source sample, sequenced in a study of shared clonotypes between healthy human individuals. CD45RO-negative cells were positively selected for CCR7, leaving out terminally differentiated effector memory CD45RA+ cells. This table comes from immunoSEQ multiplex PCR, and its TCRdb copy is limited to in-frame clones, with some not included. In the table there are some 2 million clones, around 96% of which are singletons. The material sequenced was naive CD8+ T cells sorted from blood. The receptors shown here come from a man between 18 and 29 years old in good health.

The rearrangement uses TRBV6-5 and TRBJ2-3, with 8 bases aligning to TRBD2. The germline CDR1 and CDR2 sequences are MNHEY and SVGAGI. J gave up 3 bases and V 2 bases, and 7 bases lay outside the gene matches. The length of the CDR3 is 16 residues. CDR3 bases: TGTGCCAGCAGTTACCGGGGGGGTAGGATAACAGATACGCAGTATTTT. Residues: CASSYRGGRITDTQYF.

Notes on this clone: Distinct nucleotide sequences in the sample also encode this CDR3. In nucleotides, the CDR3 is TGCAGCGTTGGACAGGGGACCTACGAGCAGTACTTC. Its translation: CSVGQGTYEQYF. The chain links TRBV29-1 to TRBJ2-7; 8 bases are a match to TRBD1. CDR1 is SQVTM, CDR2 ANQGSEA, per germline. V lost 4 bases to trimming and J lost 2 bases; unmatched junction nucleotides: 1. This CDR3 is built from 12 residues.

V gene TRBV25-1 combines with J gene TRBJ2-7; a weak D match, TRBD1 (5 bases). The ends were cut back, 0 bases at V and 3 bases at J, with 6 bases in the middle. The CDR3 is 13 residues long. Germline V gene lookup returns CDR1 MGHDK and CDR2 SYGVNS. The DNA of the CDR3 is TGTGCCAGCAGTGAATATCAGGGCTACGAGCAGTACTTC. It yields the protein CASSEYQGYEQYF.

V usage is TRBV28 and J usage is TRBJ1-1; D not certain. Per germline, CDR1 MDHEN and CDR2 SYDVKM. Deletions cut 7 bases from V and 5 bases from J, with 23 bases between. CDR3 length: 16 residues. The CDR3 nucleotides read TGTGCCAGCACCCAGGTACAGTTCACGAGCGAGACTGAAGCTTTCTTT. It encodes CASTQVQFTSETEAFF.

The V and J genes are TRBV5-1 and TRBJ2-7, with unresolved D. The V end lost 2 bases, the J end lost 3 bases, and 9 bases lay between the germline ends. CDR3 size: 13 residues. Germline CDR1 SGHRS, CDR2 YFSETQ. The CDR3 here is CASSFEVFYEQYF. CDR3 coding DNA: TGCGCCAGCAGCTTCGAGGTATTCTACGAGCAGTACTTC. Variable domain in full (rest from reference TRBV5-1 and TRBJ2-7): KAGVTQTPRYLIKTRGQQVTLSCSPISGHRSVSWYQQTPGQGLQFLFEYFSETQRNKGNFPGRFSGRQFSNSRSEMNVSTLELGDSALYLCASSFEVFYEQYFGPGTRLTVT.

The CDR3 sequence is CASSKVRPRGLTYGYTF. In DNA, the CDR3 is TGTGCCAGCAGCAAAGTTCGCCCCAGGGGCTTAACCTATGGCTACACCTTC. The chain links TRBV21-1 to TRBJ1-2; the DNA was not used to check the table's D call, TRBD1. TRBV21-1 is a pseudogene locus. The CDR3 has 17 amino acids.

This sequence joins TRBV7-6 and TRBJ2-7, with D possibly TRBD2 on 6 matching bases. V lost 5 bases, J lost 3 bases, and 11 bases lay in between. Germline lookup yields CDR1 SGHVS and CDR2 FNYEAQ. The CDR3 runs to 13 residues. Here the CDR3 reads CASSRGRNYEQYF. DNA for the CDR3: TGTGCCAGCAGCCGGGGGAGGAACTACGAGCAGTACTTC. The full variable domain, with the rest looked up from reference TRBV7-6 and TRBJ2-7, is GAGVSQSPRYKVTKRGQDVALRCDPISGHVSLYWYRQALGQGPEFLTYFNYEAQQDKSGLPNDRFSAERPEGSISTLTIQRTEQRDSAMYRCASSRGRNYEQYFGPGTRLTVT.

Here the CDR3 DNA reads TGTGCCAGCTCACCCCCGGAGGGGTCAGTCGAGCAGTACTTC. Translated, it gives CASSPPEGSVEQYF. The chain links TRBV18 to TRBJ2-7, with D maybe TRBD2 (6 bases). CDR1 and CDR2 (germline): KGHSH, LQKENI. V was cut by 3 bases and J by 6 bases, with 15 bases left in between. There are 14 residues in the CDR3. The whole variable domain, remainder taken from reference TRBV18 and TRBJ2-7, is NAGVMQNPRHLVRRRGQEARLRCSPMKGHSHVYWYRQLPEEGLKFMVYLQKENIIDESGMPKERFSAEFPKEGPSILRIQQVVRGDSAAYFCASSPPEGSVEQYFGPGTRLTVT.

This clone was counted once. V usage is TRBV9 and J usage is TRBJ2-1; D not certain. Germline-derived CDR1 and CDR2 are SGDLS and YYNGEE. V was pared by 0 bases and J by 9 bases, with 13 bases between. The CDR3 totals 14 residues. In DNA, the CDR3 is TGTGCCAGCAGCGTAGAACCGTTGGTAGGTGAGCAGTTCTTC. Protein sequence: CASSVEPLVGEQFF.

This chain connects TRBV28 to TRBJ2-7, with D possibly being TRBD1 (6 bases). Between the trimmed V and J ends, which lost 1 base and 5 bases, there was a span of 12 bases. This CDR3 is built from 14 residues. Germline CDR1 reads MDHEN; CDR2 reads SYDVKM. CDR3 nucleotides: TGTGCCAGCAGTTTATCGGACAGACGGGACGAGCAGTACTTC. Protein product: CASSLSDRRDEQYF.

This chain links TRBV10-2 with TRBJ2-5; 9 nucleotides align to TRBD2. The V gene's germline CDR1 is WSHSY and CDR2 SAAADI. The CDR3 loop spans 12 amino acids. V dropped 7 bases and J dropped 5; count of bases not matched to a gene: 2. The CDR3 region is CASKTSGETQYF. CDR3 bases: TGCGCCAGCAAAACTAGCGGGGAGACCCAGTACTTC.

This clone has just one count. The V and J genes are TRBV6-5 and TRBJ1-6; D is ambiguous. Germline CDR1 MNHEY, CDR2 SVGAGI. The CDR3 has 13 residues. Trimming left V 0 bases short and J 10 bases short, with 7 bases between. The CDR3 here is CASSYSDQSPLHF. CDR3 coding DNA: TGTGCCAGCAGTTACTCGGACCAGTCACCCCTCCACTTT.

Worth noting for this clone: Other DNA sequences in this sample translate to the same CDR3. The chain is built from TRBV27 and TRBJ1-1; a weak D match, TRBD1 (5 bases). V lost 1 base, J lost 3 bases, and 9 bases lay in between. Germline V gene sequence: CDR1 MNHEY, CDR2 SMNVEV (reference sequence). CDR3 length equals 14 residues. The CDR3 is CASSLFGGDTEAFF. CDR3 nucleotide sequence: TGTGCCAGCAGTTTATTTGGGGGTGACACTGAAGCTTTCTTT.

The gene calls are TRBV10-1 and TRBJ1-1; D gene ambiguous. V lost 4 bases and J 0 bases, leaving 6 bases between the germline ends. Germline loops: CDR1 WNHNN, CDR2 SYGVQD (reference sequence). The CDR3 runs 13 residues. CDR3 residues: CASSGALNTEAFF. The CDR3 DNA reads TGCGCCAGCAGTGGGGCACTGAACACTGAAGCTTTCTTT.

The CDR3 bases are TGTGCCAGCAGTTCAATGGGCAGCTCCTACGAGCAGTACTTC. Protein sequence: CASSSMGSSYEQYF. The chain recombines TRBV28 with TRBJ2-7; D unresolved. The CDR3 is 14 amino acids. Germline V CDR1 and CDR2: MDHEN, SYDVKM. V shed 4 bases and J shed 0 bases, with 10 bases lying between them.

The rearrangement links TRBV12-2 to TRBJ2-5; TRBD2 reflects the table's D call only, with no check against the DNA. TRBV12-2 represents a pseudogene. The CDR3 has 14 residues. CDR3: CASRTLRPGMTQYF. The CDR3 DNA follows: TGTGCAAGTCGCACTCTAAGGCCCGGGATGACCCAGTACTTC.

The rearrangement joins TRBV7-9 to TRBJ1-1, with 7 bases fitting TRBD1. After removal of 7 bases from V and 4 bases from J, the junction contained 9 bases not matched to a gene. The CDR3 length is 14 residues. Germline lookup yields CDR1 SEHNR and CDR2 FQNEAQ (reference sequence). CDR3 residues: CASTPTGIGTEAFF. In DNA form, the CDR3 reads TGTGCCAGCACCCCGACAGGGATCGGCACTGAAGCTTTCTTT. The entire variable domain, with the rest obtained from reference TRBV7-9 and TRBJ1-1, is as follows: DTGVSQNPRHKITKRGQNVTFRCDPISEHNRLYWYRQTLGQGPEFLTYFQNEAQLEKSRLLSDRFSAERPKGSFSTLEIQRTEQGDSAMYLCASTPTGIGTEAFFGQGTRLTVV.

V is TRBV9 and J is TRBJ1-5; D gene uncertain. Germline V gene data show CDR1 as SGDLS and CDR2 as YYNGEE. V dropped 3 bases and J dropped 9 bases, with 13 bases sitting between them. This CDR3 region has 13 residues. The CDR3 DNA follows: TGTGCCAGCAGCGAGGGTGGTGGAACGCCCCAGCATTTT. This encodes CASSEGGGTPQHF.

The chain joins TRBV7-9 to TRBJ2-3, with D possibly being TRBD1 (6 bases). Deletions cut 6 bases from V and 2 bases from J, with 12 bases between. The CDR3 has 14 residues. The germline V gene encodes CDR1 SEHNR and CDR2 FQNEAQ (reference sequence). The CDR3 reads CASSQDRHTDTQYF. Written as DNA, the CDR3 is TGTGCCAGCAGTCAAGACAGGCACACAGATACGCAGTATTTT.

This rearrangement joins TRBV13 to TRBJ2-7; D could derive from TRBD1 or TRBD2 (5 bases each). CDR1 and CDR2 (germline): PRHDT, FYEKMQ (reference sequence). V was pared by 5 bases and J by 1 base, with 12 bases between. This CDR3 comprises 14 residues. The CDR3 is CASSRDRNSYEQYF. The CDR3 DNA sequence: TGTGCCAGCAGCCGGGACCGAAATTCCTACGAGCAGTACTTC. Drawing the rest from reference TRBV13 and TRBJ2-7, the complete variable domain is AAGVIQSPRHLIKEKRETATLKCYPIPRHDTVYWYQQGPGQDPQFLISFYEKMQSDKGSIPDRFSAQQFSDYHSELNMSSLELGDSALYFCASSRDRNSYEQYFGPGTRLTVT.

This chain joins TRBV5-6 and TRBJ2-3, with D unclear. In germline, CDR1 is SGHDT, CDR2 YYEEEE. Trimming stripped 2 bases from V and 5 bases from J, with 15 bases between. The CDR3 covers 15 residues. CDR3 sequence: CASSLLLAPGDTQYF. For the CDR3, the DNA is TGTGCCAGCAGCTTACTCCTGGCCCCGGGAGATACGCAGTATTTT.